What follows is one TCR beta chain and its context. TCRdb's table, derived via immunoSEQ multiplex PCR, lists solely in-frame clones and lacks some. The sample lists approximately 300,000 clones; 89% were seen once. The source of the sample is a study of blood T cell repertoires in COVID-19. The wider study: Donors in the United States, Italy and Spain gave samples during acute or convalescent COVID-19. PBMCs, B-cell-depleted T cells, or T cells provided the cDNA or gDNA that made up the material.

Participants were aged roughly 18 to 100 years from some 24 US areas. Participant reports of clinical history set cohort assignment. This CDR3 has 15 amino acids. Trimming took 0 bases from V and 0 from J, leaving 4 bases between them. The V gene's germline CDR1 is SGDLS and CDR2 YYNGEE. The sequenced sample was PBMCs or T cells enriched from blood (not recorded which). V usage is TRBV9 and J usage is TRBJ2-6; D uncertain. This sequence originates from a man between 60 and 70 years old who had recovered from COVID-19. CDR3 amino acids: CASSVAPSGANVLTF. Written as DNA, the CDR3 is TGTGCCAGCAGCGTAGCTCCCTCTGGGGCCAACGTCCTGACTTTC.